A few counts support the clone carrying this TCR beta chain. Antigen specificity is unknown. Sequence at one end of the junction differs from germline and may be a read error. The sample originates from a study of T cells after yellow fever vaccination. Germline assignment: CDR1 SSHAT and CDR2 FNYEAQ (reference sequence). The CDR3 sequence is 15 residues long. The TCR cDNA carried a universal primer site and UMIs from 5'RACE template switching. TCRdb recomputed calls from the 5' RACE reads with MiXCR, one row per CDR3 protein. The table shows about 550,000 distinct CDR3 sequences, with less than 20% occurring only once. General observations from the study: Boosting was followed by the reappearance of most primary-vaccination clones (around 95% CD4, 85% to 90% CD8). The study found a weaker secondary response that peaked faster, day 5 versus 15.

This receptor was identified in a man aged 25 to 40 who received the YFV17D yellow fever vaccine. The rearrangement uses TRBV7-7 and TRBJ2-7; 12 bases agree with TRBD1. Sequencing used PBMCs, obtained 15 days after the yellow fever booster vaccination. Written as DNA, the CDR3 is TGTGCTAGCAGCCTTGGGACAGGGGGCTTCAACGAGCAGTACTTC. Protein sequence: CASSLGTGGFNEQYF.